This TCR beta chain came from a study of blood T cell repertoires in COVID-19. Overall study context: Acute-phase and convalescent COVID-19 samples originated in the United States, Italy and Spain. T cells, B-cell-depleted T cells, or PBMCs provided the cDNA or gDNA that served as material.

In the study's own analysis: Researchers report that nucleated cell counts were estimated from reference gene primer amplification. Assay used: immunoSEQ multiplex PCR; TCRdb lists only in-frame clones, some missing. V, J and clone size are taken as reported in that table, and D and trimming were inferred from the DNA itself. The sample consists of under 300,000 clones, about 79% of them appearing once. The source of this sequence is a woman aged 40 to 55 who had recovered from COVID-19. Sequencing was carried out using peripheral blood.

The CDR3 nucleotides are TGTGCCAGTAGTCACGTAACGACAGGGGGTACAGAGACCCAGTACTTC. Translated, it gives CASSHVTTGGTETQYF. This chain uses TRBV19 with TRBJ2-5, with 9 bases lining up with TRBD1. Germline V gene lookup returns CDR1 LNHDA and CDR2 SQIVND (reference sequence). There are 16 residues in the CDR3. Germline trimming cut 5 bases from V and 4 bases from J; bases unmatched to any gene: 11.